The present entry profiles one T cell receptor (beta chain) with its context. Its antigen is as yet unknown. TCRdb keeps only in-frame clones here, not all; method: immunoSEQ multiplex PCR. The sample holds around 15,000 clones; approximately 59% are singletons and the top ten take over 10%. To release intraepithelial and lamina propria lymphocytes, the graft tissue was processed. The V end lost 6 bases, the J end lost 4 bases, and 10 bases lay between the germline ends. Germline CDR1 and CDR2: MNHEY and SMNVEV (reference sequence). The CDR3 contains 13 residues. These data originate in a study of graft-versus-host responses after intestinal transplantation. About the research overall: Recipients across the board were started on anti-thymocyte globulin induction, then kept on tacrolimus and steroids for two to four years.

Overall study findings and caveats: Some GvH clones appeared in ileal mucosa or blood before recipient bone marrow. Allografts from individuals with graft-donor T cell macrochimerism displayed high graft-versus-host to host-versus-graft clonal ratios. The highest levels of circulating GvH clones went along with early declines in HvG clones after transplant.

This receptor was obtained from a human patient who received an intestinal transplant, so some T cells may come from the graft donor. The rearrangement links TRBV27 to TRBJ1-5; possible D gene TRBD1, 6 bases. This specimen was ileum tissue, taken 524 days after transplant. Written as DNA, the CDR3 is TGTGCCAGCAGACAGGGAACGAATCAGCCCCAGCATTTT. Protein sequence: CASRQGTNQPQHF.